This T cell receptor beta chain was recorded in a study of shared clonotypes between healthy human individuals (dated by TCRdb to about 2020). About the investigation overall: A couple of women and a few men aged 18 to 49 years were included in the cohort. For each donor, CD4 naive and CD4 memory were each given three plates, CD8 naive was given two plates, and CD8 memory was given one plate. Blood TCR repertoires of several healthy adults were deeply sequenced to estimate repertoire size and the extent of clonotype sharing between individuals. Different laboratories and diverse techniques were used to prepare libraries and sequence TCR repertoires, to increase sequencing depth and limit assay-specific biases. Leukapheresis yielded between about 0.94 and 8.9 billion PBMCs per donor.

Using the deep immunoSEQ assay, TCR CDR3 regions were amplified from genomic DNA by multiplex PCR. For each cell subset, the extracted genomic DNA was distributed evenly across all wells of several immunoSEQ 96-well plates, and each plate served as one replicate. For sorted subsets, each replicate PCR was loaded with roughly 0.2 ug genomic DNA, equivalent to some 31,000 T cell genomes. The purified libraries were quantified using a Qubit 3.0 fluorometer, sized with a Bioanalyzer 2100, and then quantified again using the KAPA Library Quantification kit. Every immunoSEQ 96-well plate was sequenced on a separate single-read 150-cycle Illumina NextSeq 550 flow cell. As for how the authors treated the data: Because the immunoSEQ output included only junctional sequences and no quality scores, the filtering could not be the same as the filtering used for full-length reads. To assign V/J genes and CDR3, sequences were annotated using PyIR, a Python wrapper for IgBLAST v1.9, with IMGT germline references. Any read was removed if the V/J assignment was weak (E-value above 1e-6), the CDR3 was missing, or the read contained stop codons, out-of-frame junctions, or ambiguous translated residues. V3J clonotypes were defined as sequences sharing an identical inferred V gene, J gene, and CDR3 amino acid sequence. Percentage overlap between repertoires was calculated by dividing the number of shared unique clonotypes by the size of the smaller repertoire. RTK rarefaction, the Chao1 estimator, and Recon v2.1 estimates of unobserved clonotypes were used to assess repertoire richness. OLGA was used to compute generation probabilities for all TCRbeta clonotypes that the gDNA method yielded from a few donors. Not all clones reach the TCRdb copy of this immuneACCESS table, which keeps in-frame sequences only. Checked studies attribute under half of the gap to unresolved V genes and leave the rest unexplained. The V and J calls and clone size were taken over from that table, and D and trimming were inferred from the DNA. This sample lists around 2.5 million clones; approximately 93% were detected once. The biggest ten clones account for 0.36% of the sample.

Paper-wide results and their limitations: The small number of donors limited the genetic and exposure-history diversity represented. Sharing across a few donors was observed for around 5% of naive CD4, around 3.5% of naive CD8, 2% to 2.5% of memory CD4, and about 0.38% of memory CD8 clonotypes. Clonotypes shared by all four sorted-subset donors showed higher generation probabilities than non-shared clonotypes. Naive subsets generally had larger estimated clonotype richness than memory subsets. Pairwise subsampling led to the expectation that sequencing depth would affect the degree of clonotype sharing among donors. Sampling was restricted to blood, and TCR repertoires in tissue are likely to differ from TCR repertoires in blood. Rarefaction of sorted-subset datasets indicated incomplete sequencing despite the large sequencing depth.

Regarding this clone: Its target antigen remains unknown. No clone much larger than this one lies a single base away; base qualities are absent.

The donors were healthy, HIV-negative adults who had no recently reported acute infections or vaccinations. All donors were Caucasian adults living in Nashville, Tennessee, USA. Magnetic negative selection was used to enrich CD4+ T cells, after which naive cells were positively selected on CD45RA and the negative fraction became the memory subset. Blood was obtained by leukapheresis, after which PBMCs were separated by Ficoll-Histopaque density gradient centrifugation and cryopreserved in liquid nitrogen vapor phase. Analytical flow cytometry was used to check the purity and quantity of each magnetically sorted T cell population. Genomic DNA was isolated from every sorted fraction and measured by UV absorbance on a Nanodrop 2000c. Sequenced sample: naive CD4+ T cells from PBMCs. Explained via the paper, the cell subset or site label denotes: CD45RA+ positively selected. The TCR was taken from a man aged 18 to 29 in good health. Some clones in this sample may be carry-over from other donors' samples.

The DNA reads TGTGCCTGGGGTCGGAATAGCGGCCGCACAGATACGCAGTATTTT. Its product reads: CAWGRNSGRTDTQYF. This sequence uses TRBV30 and TRBJ2-3, and possibly TRBD2, on 6 matching bases. The CDR3 runs 15 amino acids, cysteine and phenylalanine included. Only the CDR3 region is kept as DNA, spanning 45 bases read in frame from base 1. The germline V gene (reference sequence) sets CDR1 to GTSNPN and CDR2 to SVGIG. V loses 5 bases, J loses 1 base, and the germline ends lie 16 bases apart.